This T cell receptor beta chain derives from a study of neurological immune-mediated disorders (dated by TCRdb to 2018 to 2020). For context, the study as a whole: Among the roughly 35 multiple sclerosis patients, approximately 31 had relapsing-remitting MS and 3 had secondary progressive MS. Peripheral blood TCR-beta repertoires from HTLV-I-associated myelopathy (HAM/TSP) patients, multiple sclerosis patients and healthy controls were compared by UMI-based sequencing. The roughly 100 TCR-beta libraries included longitudinal samples, technical triplicates and paired sorted CD4+ and CD8+ T-cell subsets alongside PBMC samples. The cohort included some 66 subjects: approximately 14 with HAM/TSP, around 34 with multiple sclerosis, and approximately 20 healthy controls. What the research found in general, with its limitations: TCR clonal expansion was highest in HAM/TSP patients and lowest in MS patients, with MS patients falling below even healthy controls. No association of the MS cluster with clinical or MRI features was observed, and the need for larger cohorts was stated by the authors. In a phylogenetic analysis, the repertoires of 18 out of 34 MS patients fell into a single cluster of related CDR3 sequences, pointing to a possible signature at the repertoire level. No identical CDR3 amino acid sequences were shared among expanded clones across subjects, suggesting private TCR-beta repertoires in all groups.

This clonotype was counted ten times or more. What this receptor recognizes is not known. Per-nucleotide qualities are absent, and no much larger clonotype sits a single base away. Taken from the germline V gene, the CDR1 and CDR2 loops are SGHVS and FQNEAQ. V and J are truncated by 1 base and 3 bases respectively, leaving an intervening sequence of 17 bases. The CDR3 contains 17 residues, cysteine and phenylalanine counted. Only the CDR3 region is kept as DNA, spanning 51 bases read in frame from base 1. cDNA was synthesized by template-switch 5'RACE using a primer with a 10-nucleotide random unique molecular identifier that tagged each TCR transcript. Over 190 million TCR-beta sequences, covering 15-18 subjects, were produced in each sequencing run. The RNeasy kit was used for extraction of total RNA. Using the KAPA Real-time Library Amplification kit, TCR-beta VDJ regions were amplified with primers for the TCR constant region and the 5'RACE anchor. A first PCR added sample indexes and Illumina adaptors, and a second PCR then raised library yield. After purification with Ampure beads, the TCR product of roughly 650 bp was size-selected on a 2% E-gel SizeSelection system. Before pooling, library quality was checked on a Bioanalyzer, concentration was measured with Qubit, and libraries were quantified with the Kapa Library Quantification kit. Paired-end 2 x 150 bp sequencing of the libraries was performed on an Illumina HiSeq 2500. To increase sequence diversity, about 24-32% phiX was spiked into each library pool. Turning to the authors' computational methods: Quality-filtered reads were processed with the UMI-based MiGEC pipeline, which removed over 75% of raw TCR sequences during error correction. VDJ genes were aligned to IMGT germline references, and clonotypes were defined by unique CDR3 amino acid sequence plus V-J genes. Clonal expansion, Shannon diversity and CDR3 relatedness (CalcPairwiseDistances, ClusterSamples) were evaluated with VDJtools, and phylogenetic trees were built with CLCbio workbench. Expanded clones were defined as having at least 8 unique UMIs, based on coefficient-of-variation modelling across technical triplicates. The public reads were run again by TCRdb, first through fastp at Q25 and then through MiXCR, and only productive beta chains were kept. Entries are consolidated by CDR3 protein sequence, retaining the most common genes and DNA. TCRdb's processing, not the authors', yielded these V and J calls. This sample gives approximately 46,000 distinct CDR3 sequences in total; approximately 3% of them show up just once. The top ten constitute about 15% of the sample.

For unsorted PBMC libraries, 2 million PBMCs were used after storage in RNAlater at -80 degrees C until RNA extraction. The multiple sclerosis patients were enrolled in a US clinical protocol that used magnetic resonance imaging to evaluate disease progression. PBMCs were separated from peripheral blood using Ficoll-Hypaque density gradient centrifugation and then cryopreserved in liquid nitrogen. The clonotype originates from a woman aged 45-65 years with multiple sclerosis. The rearrangement joined TRBV7-8 to TRBJ2-3; the D gene is possibly TRBD2, with 7 bases matching. Source material: PBMCs. CDR3 region: CASSLDRWGGPTDTQYF. The sequenced DNA is TGTGCCAGCAGCTTAGATAGGTGGGGGGGGCCGACAGATACGCAGTATTTT.